What follows are 9 T cell receptor beta chains derived from one specimen sequenced in a study of blood T cell repertoires in COVID-19. The assay was immunoSEQ multiplex PCR, and TCRdb's table has in-frame clones only and misses some. The table lists 130,000 or so clones, roughly four fifths of them singletons. Specimen: peripheral blood. All receptors derive from a human donor in a cohort sampled during active COVID-19.

The V and J genes are TRBV4-2 and TRBJ2-1, with D possibly matching TRBD1 (6 bases). Germline assignment: CDR1 LGHNA and CDR2 YNFKEQ. CDR3 length: 16 amino acids. Trimming left V 2 bases short and J 0 bases short, with 11 bases between. CDR3 nucleotide sequence: TGTGCCAGCAGCCAACGGACAGTTTTCTCCTACAATGAGCAGTTCTTC. Its protein product is CASSQRTVFSYNEQFF.

The rearrangement uses TRBV30 and TRBJ2-5; D is possibly TRBD2 (5 bases). The CDR3 contains 14 residues. The V end lost 2 bases, the J end lost 7 bases, and 17 bases lay between the germline ends. Per the germline V gene, CDR1 is GTSNPN and CDR2 is SVGIG (reference sequence). CDR3 nucleotides: TGTGCCTGGAGTCTCCAGGCGGGCTCGGGGACCCAGTACTTC. This encodes CAWSLQAGSGTQYF.

The chain links TRBV5-6 to TRBJ2-1; 10 positions agree with TRBD2. Losses at the gene ends were 3 bases for V and 0 bases for J; bases not matched to a gene: 3. The CDR3 is 16 residues long. From germline, CDR1 is SGHDT and CDR2 YYEEEE. CDR3 sequence (DNA): TGTGCCAGCAGCTGGAGCGGGAGGGTCTCCTACAATGAGCAGTTCTTC. Encoded protein: CASSWSGRVSYNEQFF.

The chain joins TRBV10-3 to TRBJ2-1; 8 bases agree with TRBD2. This CDR3 has 14 amino acids. Per the germline V gene, CDR1 is ENHRY and CDR2 is SYGVKD. J lost 7 bases, V lost 4 bases, and 6 bases had no gene match. Here the CDR3 reads CAISGGLVSNEQFF. As DNA, the CDR3 is TGTGCCATCAGTGGGGGACTAGTGTCAAATGAGCAGTTCTTC.

This clone was seen a few times. This chain links TRBV5-1 with TRBJ1-6; 8 bases agree with TRBD1. CDR1 is SGHRS, CDR2 YFSETQ, per germline. The CDR3 contains 15 residues. V dropped 4 bases and J dropped 4; count of bases not matched to a gene: 4. CDR3 sequence: CASSTRTGYNSPLHF. CDR3 DNA sequence: TGCGCCAGCAGCACCCGGACAGGGTATAATTCACCCCTCCACTTT.

A few counts support this clone. V usage is TRBV2 and J usage is TRBJ2-1; 8 nucleotides line up with TRBD1. This CDR3 is built from 15 residues. CDR1 is SNHLY, CDR2 FYNNEI, per germline. V trimming: 4 bases; J trimming: 1 base; junction bases outside the gene matches: 3. The CDR3, as DNA: TGTGCCAGCAGTGGGACAGGGAGATCCTACAATGAGCAGTTCTTC. As protein: CASSGTGRSYNEQFF.

This clone was counted a few times. V is TRBV24-1 and J is TRBJ1-2; no clear D gene. The CDR3 contains 15 residues. Germline-derived CDR1 and CDR2 are KGHDR and SFDVKD. V shed 11 bases and J shed 3 bases, with 21 bases lying between them. CDR3 DNA sequence: TGTGCCATCCTCCGGGGAGGGAGTTGTGACTATGGCTACACCTTC. Encoded protein: CAILRGGSCDYGYTF.

This clone was recorded a few times. This chain connects TRBV6-1 to TRBJ1-1; 7 nucleotides align to TRBD1. The CDR3 has 13 residues. J lost 8 bases, V lost 1 base, and 4 bases had no gene match. From germline, CDR1 is MNHNS and CDR2 SASEGT. The CDR3 bases are TGTGCCAGCAGTGAAGAGCGACAGGGAGAAGCTTTCTTT. It encodes CASSEERQGEAFF.

The chain has TRBV6-5 and TRBJ1-1, with 8 bases identical to TRBD1. This CDR3 is built from 14 residues. With V trimmed by 4 bases and J by 1 base, 2 bases remained unmatched. The V gene's germline CDR1 is MNHEY and CDR2 SVGAGI. CDR3 region: CASSSTGGNTEAFF. In DNA form, the CDR3 reads TGTGCCAGCAGTTCAACAGGGGGGAACACTGAAGCTTTCTTT.